Given below is one T cell receptor (beta chain) in context. These data are taken from a study of cytomegalovirus exposure and HLA in healthy donors. At the level of the study: T cells numbering some 170 million yielded some 100 million unique TCR beta sequences in an earlier analysis.

The CDR3 has 15 residues. Germline lookup yields CDR1 SGHRS and CDR2 YFSETQ. The germline V and J ends were trimmed by 3 bases and 0 bases, with 10 bases remaining between them. The study ran its PCR with 60 Vbeta and 13 Jbeta primers. The protocol was immunoSEQ multiplex PCR, while the TCRdb copy is restricted to in-frame clones and leaves out a portion. This table holds approximately 110,000 clones. Participants comprised healthy donors of bone marrow. The clonotype was recovered from a young man in good health and CMV-seronegative. This chain links TRBV5-1 with TRBJ1-3; D perhaps matches TRBD1 (5 bases). Sequenced: PBMCs. The CDR3 reads CASSSQGISGNTIYF. The CDR3 DNA reads TGCGCCAGCAGCTCCCAGGGAATCTCTGGAAACACCATATATTTT. The variable domain in full, with the rest retrieved from reference TRBV5-1 and TRBJ1-3, is KAGVTQTPRYLIKTRGQQVTLSCSPISGHRSVSWYQQTPGQGLQFLFEYFSETQRNKGNFPGRFSGRQFSNSRSEMNVSTLELGDSALYLCASSSQGISGNTIYFGEGSWLTVV.